The 8 T cell receptor beta chains in this list originate from one sample, sequenced in a study. Each CDR3 protein gets one entry after TCRdb re-called the 5' RACE reads with MiXCR. This table holds 7,500 to 8,500 distinct CDR3 sequences, roughly 50% found once. Sequenced input: memory CD4+ T cells sorted from a lymph node. Subset indicated: memory CD4+ T cells, CD4+CD45RO+CD25-. Receptor source: a female donor with breast cancer.

Points on this clonotype: At one end the junction does not follow the germline gene, possibly because of a read error. This chain uses TRBV5-6 with TRBJ2-5, with no clear D. In germline, CDR1 is SGHDT, CDR2 YYEEEE. The CDR3 runs to 15 residues. CDR3: CVSSFVDAYQETQYF. The CDR3 DNA sequence: TGTGTCAGCAGCTTTGTGGACGCTTACCAAGAGACCCAGTACTTC.

This chain links TRBV12-3 or TRBV12-4 with TRBJ1-1, with D possibly matching TRBD1 (5 bases). CDR3 length: 15 amino acids. V was trimmed by 5 bases and J by 5 bases, leaving 18 bases between them. As DNA, the CDR3 is TGTGCCAGCAGTCCAAGACCGGGGGAGCGTACTGAAGCTTTCTTT. Protein: CASSPRPGERTEAFF.

The chain carries TRBV7-2 and TRBJ2-2; the D gene is possibly TRBD2 (6 bases). Germline V gene lookup returns CDR1 SGHTA and CDR2 FQGNSA. With 0 bases removed from V and 0 bases from J, the gap between germline ends came to 8 bases. This CDR3 region has 16 residues. CDR3 protein: CASSLAWGANTGELFF. The CDR3 bases are TGTGCCAGCAGCTTAGCTTGGGGGGCGAACACCGGGGAGCTGTTTTTT.

This chain's CDR3 is CASSLVGEAGELFF. CDR3 bases: TGCGCCAGCAGCTTGGTAGGGGAGGCCGGGGAGCTGTTTTTT. This rearrangement joins TRBV5-1 to TRBJ2-2; tentative D call: TRBD2 (6 bases). The V end lost 0 bases, the J end lost 6 bases, and 9 bases lay between the germline ends. Germline V gives CDR1 SGHRS, CDR2 YFSETQ. The CDR3 consists of 14 residues.

This clonotype was recorded a few times. The rearrangement links TRBV4-2 to TRBJ1-1; TRBD1 matches 7 bases. Germline V gene lookup returns CDR1 LGHNA and CDR2 YNFKEQ. The CDR3 extends over 15 amino acids. Trimming cost V 2 bases and J 6 bases; bases outside gene matches: 9. DNA for the CDR3: TGTGCCAGCAGCCAACGCCGGGACAGCTCGGCTGAAGCTTTCTTT. It specifies CASSQRRDSSAEAFF.

The table lists this clonotype with a few counts. This rearrangement joins TRBV3-1 to TRBJ2-3; 8 nucleotides line up with TRBD1. CDR3 size: 15 residues. Germline loops: CDR1 LGHDT, CDR2 YNNKEL (reference sequence). V was clipped by 6 bases and J by 7 bases; unmatched bases: 12. CDR3 in amino acids: CASSSPGQAFYTQYF. The DNA for the CDR3 is TGTGCCAGCAGTAGTCCGGGACAGGCCTTTTATACGCAGTATTTT.

Comment on this clonotype: A much larger clone differs from this one at a single base, so this may be a read error. The rearrangement joins TRBV7-3 to TRBJ2-1; 12 nucleotides match TRBD2. The CDR3 is 15 residues long. V lost 4 bases to trimming and J lost 9 bases; unmatched junction nucleotides: 7. Per germline, CDR1 SGHTA and CDR2 FQGTGA. This CDR3 reads CASSSLAGGTSEQFF. The CDR3 DNA reads TGTGCCAGCAGCTCCCTAGCGGGAGGGACAAGTGAGCAGTTCTTC.

V usage is TRBV30 and J usage is TRBJ2-5; D call uncertain. Germline V gene lookup returns CDR1 GTSNPN and CDR2 SVGIG (reference sequence). CDR3 length: 12 amino acids. Trimming removed 3 bases at V and 4 bases at J, with 9 bases between. In nucleotides, the CDR3 is TGTGCCTGGAGCCCACCCCGAGAGACCCAGTACTTC. Amino acids: CAWSPPRETQYF.